This section outlines one T cell receptor (beta chain) sequence together with its context. The antigen is undetermined. The CDR3 consists of 16 residues. Germline-derived CDR1 and CDR2 are MDHEN and SYDVKM. V gave up 3 bases and J gave up 2 bases, with 14 bases separating them. This record comes from a study of T-cell memory formation after mild COVID-19. Study summary: Clustering of TCRs was largely donor specific.

Study-wide points: Certain responding clones were present in pre-infection memory, suggesting participation of cross-reactive memory. For contracting clones, CD4+ ones sat mainly in CM and EM, CD8+ in EMRA.

TCR alpha and TCR beta cDNA libraries carrying sample barcodes and UMIs were produced by 5'RACE using constant-segment primers. TCRdb recomputed calls from the 5' RACE reads with MiXCR, one row per CDR3 protein. The sample includes some 310,000 distinct CDR3 sequences, approximately 22% of them seen just once. The specimen was PBMCs or a T cell subset sorted from them (not recorded which). The V and J genes are TRBV28 and TRBJ1-5; perhaps TRBD1 as D (6 bases). The receptor comes from a man in his late teens or twenties who had mild COVID-19 (a few samples of this study predate the infection). Cell type and time point are not known. CDR3 protein: CASSFGGGGGNQPQHF. The CDR3 coding sequence is TGTGCCAGCAGTTTCGGTGGAGGGGGTGGCAATCAGCCCCAGCATTTT. Full variable domain (rest looked up from reference TRBV28 and TRBJ1-5): DVKVTQSSRYLVKRTGEKVFLECVQDMDHENMFWYRQDPGLGLRLIYFSYDVKMKEKGDIPEGYSVSREKKERFSLILESASTNQTSMYLCASSFGGGGGNQPQHFGDGTRLSIL.